A selection of T cell receptor beta chains follows, all from one sample in a study of shared T cell receptors in the human thymus. Measured with immunoSEQ multiplex PCR; TCRdb has only the in-frame clones, and not every one. Among some 700,000 clones listed, around 87% were seen once. Another study also made use of these data, one on human thymus T cells.

Source material: thymocytes. The receptors were sampled from a boy under two years old with a congenital heart defect. The CDR3 runs from the conserved cysteine through the conserved F or W. A D gene is named only where the DNA matches it firmly. Clone size, where shown, is once, few, many, or a class for clones that have expanded.

J: TRBJ2-1
size: -
V: TRBV21-1
D: -
DNA: TGTGCCAGCAGCAAAGGAGGGACTAGCGGGAGGAATGAGCAGTTCTTC
CDR3: CASSKGGTSGRNEQFF

J: TRBJ1-2
size: -
V: TRBV11-3
D: TRBD1
DNA: TGTGCCAGCAGCTGGGACAGGCATCGAGGTGGCTACACCTTC
CDR3: CASSWDRHRGGYTF

J: TRBJ2-6
size: -
V: TRBV6-5
D: -
DNA: TGTGCCAGCAGTTACCGGAGGAGCTCTGGGGCCAACGTCCTGACTTTC
CDR3: CASSYRRSSGANVLTF

J: TRBJ1-5
size: -
V: TRBV27
D: TRBD1
DNA: TGTGCCAGCAGGCAGGGGGCAGGGCAGCCCCAGCATTTT
CDR3: CASRQGAGQPQHF

J: TRBJ1-1
size: -
V: TRBV6-4
D: TRBD1
DNA: TGTGCCAGCAGTGAGGAGACAGGGTGGGAAGCTTTCTTT
CDR3: CASSEETGWEAFF

J: TRBJ1-1
size: -
V: TRBV4-2
D: TRBD1
DNA: TGTGCCAGCAGCCGACAGGGGTGGGACACTGAAGCTTTCTTT
CDR3: CASSRQGWDTEAFF

J: TRBJ2-2
size: -
V: TRBV27
D: -
DNA: TGTGCCAGCGCCCGACGAGGGAACACCGGGGAGCTGTTTTTT
CDR3: CASARRGNTGELFF

J: TRBJ2-7
size: once
V: TRBV27
D: TRBD2
DNA: TGTGCCAGCAGCACCGGGACTAGCGGGAGATGGGGGCCCTACGAGCAGTACTTC
CDR3: CASSTGTSGRWGPYEQYF

J: TRBJ2-5
size: -
V: TRBV5-1
D: TRBD2
DNA: TGCGCCAGCAGCTTCAGCCCCCTGGGGCGTCGGGAGGACTTCGAGACCCAGTACTTC
CDR3: CASSFSPLGRREDFETQYF

J: TRBJ2-7
size: -
V: TRBV16
D: TRBD2
DNA: TGTGCCAGCAGCCAATCAGTCGAGGCGGGAGGGCCCTACGAGCAGTACTTC
CDR3: CASSQSVEAGGPYEQYF

J: TRBJ2-2
size: -
V: TRBV6-1
D: -
DNA: TGTGCCAGCAGTGAACTTAACACCGGGGAGCTGTTTTTT
CDR3: CASSELNTGELFF

J: TRBJ2-1
size: -
V: TRBV18
D: -
DNA: TGTGCCAGCTCACCATGGGCGGAAGGGGCGTCCAATGAGCAGTTCTTC
CDR3: CASSPWAEGASNEQFF

J: TRBJ2-2
size: -
V: TRBV9
D: TRBD2
DNA: TGTGCCAGCAGCGCAGGAGCGGGAGCCCACACCGGGGAGCTGTTTTTT
CDR3: CASSAGAGAHTGELFF

J: TRBJ1-5
size: -
V: TRBV28
D: TRBD1
DNA: TGTGCCAGCAGGCACGACAGGGACAATCAGCCCCAGCATTTT
CDR3: CASRHDRDNQPQHF

J: TRBJ2-1
size: -
V: TRBV12-5
D: -
DNA: TGTGCTAGTGGCACGGCCTACAATGAGCAGTTCTTC
CDR3: CASGTAYNEQFF

J: TRBJ2-3
size: -
V: TRBV11-3
D: -
DNA: TGTGCCAGCAGCTTAGGGGGGACACACACAGATACGCAGTATTTT
CDR3: CASSLGGTHTDTQYF

J: TRBJ2-3
size: -
V: TRBV7-2
D: -
DNA: TGTGCCAGCAGCTTCGGAGCGTCTAGCACAGATACGCAGTATTTT
CDR3: CASSFGASSTDTQYF

J: TRBJ1-5
size: -
V: TRBV15
D: -
DNA: TGTGCCACCAGCAGAGTGAGGGGGTTCAATCAGCCCCAGCATTTT
CDR3: CATSRVRGFNQPQHF

J: TRBJ2-7
size: -
V: TRBV19
D: TRBD1
DNA: TGTGCCAGTAGTTCCGGGACAGTTACCCCCTACGAGCAGTACTTC
CDR3: CASSSGTVTPYEQYF

J: TRBJ2-1
size: -
V: TRBV7-2
D: TRBD2
DNA: TGTGCCAGCAGCTCTAGCGGGAGGGCAGTGTGGCAGTTCTTC
CDR3: CASSSSGRAVWQFF

J: TRBJ1-2
size: -
V: TRBV29-1
D: -
DNA: TGCAGCGTGGGGGCGACAGCCCGGTATGGCTACACCTTC
CDR3: CSVGATARYGYTF

J: TRBJ2-7
size: -
V: TRBV7-3
D: -
DNA: TGTGCCAGCGCCCTCGAGGGCGATTACGAGCAGTACTTC
CDR3: CASALEGDYEQYF

J: TRBJ2-4
size: few
V: TRBV5-1
D: -
DNA: TGCGCCAGCAGCTTGACAGGGGAGGACATTCAGTACTTC
CDR3: CASSLTGEDIQYF

J: TRBJ2-7
size: -
V: TRBV14
D: -
DNA: TGTGCCAGCAGTGGAGGCACCGGGAAGGAGCAGTACTTC
CDR3: CASSGGTGKEQYF

J: TRBJ1-5
size: -
V: TRBV28
D: TRBD1
DNA: TGTGCCAGCAGTTCCGGGACAGGGGGGTTCTATAGCAATCAGCCCCAGCATTTT
CDR3: CASSSGTGGFYSNQPQHF

J: TRBJ2-5
size: -
V: TRBV5-4
D: TRBD2
DNA: TGTGCCAGCAGCTTGGGTGCAGCCTCCTGGACTAGCGGGAGGATGGAGACCCAGTACTTC
CDR3: CASSLGAASWTSGRMETQYF

J: TRBJ2-7
size: -
V: TRBV5-1
D: TRBD2
DNA: TGCGCCAGCAGCTTGGGGCAGGGAGGGACCTACGAGCAGTACTTC
CDR3: CASSLGQGGTYEQYF

J: TRBJ2-1
size: -
V: TRBV7-6
D: -
DNA: TGTGCCACTGTGCCGGACCAGGGGGGCAATGAGCAGTTCTTC
CDR3: CATVPDQGGNEQFF

J: TRBJ2-7
size: -
V: TRBV5-1
D: -
DNA: TGCGCCAGCAGCTTGACGGGGTCTACCTACGAGCAGTACTTC
CDR3: CASSLTGSTYEQYF

J: TRBJ1-1
size: -
V: TRBV27
D: -
DNA: TGTGCCAGCAGTTTATCCCTTAAAAGACGGGTGGGCACTGAAGCTTTCTTT
CDR3: CASSLSLKRRVGTEAFF

J: TRBJ2-5
size: -
V: TRBV29-1
D: -
DNA: TGCAGCCCCACCAGGGTACAAGAGACCCAGTACTTC
CDR3: CSPTRVQETQYF

J: TRBJ1-2
size: -
V: TRBV18
D: -
DNA: TGTGCCAGCTCACCCTCCAGGGGAGAGGGACGATATGGCTACACCTTC
CDR3: CASSPSRGEGRYGYTF

J: TRBJ2-1
size: -
V: TRBV4-2
D: TRBD2
DNA: TGTGCCAGCAGCCAAGACGTTATGTGCCTAGCGGGGCCCTGCGTCTACTACAATGAGCAGTTCTTC
CDR3: CASSQDVMCLAGPCVYYNEQFF

J: TRBJ2-7
size: -
V: TRBV10-1
D: -
DNA: TGCGCCAGCAGTCCCATGGCCGAGGGAAACAGGGCCTCCTACGAGCAGTACTTC
CDR3: CASSPMAEGNRASYEQYF

J: TRBJ2-7
size: -
V: TRBV4-3
D: -
DNA: TGCGCCAGCAGCCAATCCCGGGGATCAAACGAGCAGTACTTC
CDR3: CASSQSRGSNEQYF

J: TRBJ1-2
size: -
V: TRBV20-1
D: -
DNA: TGCAGTGCTAGAGAGGCCACCGGCTACACCTTC
CDR3: CSAREATGYTF

J: TRBJ2-3
size: -
V: TRBV10-3
D: TRBD2
DNA: TGTTCTAGCGGGGAAGATACGCAGTATTTT
CDR3: CSSGEDTQYF

J: TRBJ2-1
size: -
V: TRBV2
D: TRBD2
DNA: TGTGCCAGCAGTGAGCTCAGCGGGAGTTCCTACAATGAGCAGTTCTTC
CDR3: CASSELSGSSYNEQFF

J: TRBJ1-3
size: -
V: TRBV28
D: TRBD1
DNA: TGTGCCAGCAGTACAACGGTTTTACAGGGGGCGCCTGGAAACACCATATATTTT
CDR3: CASSTTVLQGAPGNTIYF

J: TRBJ2-1
size: -
V: TRBV7-2
D: -
DNA: TGTGCCAGCACCTCGGGGGGCGGGTCTTACAATGAGCAGTTCTTC
CDR3: CASTSGGGSYNEQFF

J: TRBJ2-7
size: -
V: TRBV10-2
D: TRBD1
DNA: TGCGCCAGCGGACGAAGACAGGGAACTTACGAGCAGTACTTC
CDR3: CASGRRQGTYEQYF

J: TRBJ1-1
size: -
V: TRBV11-3
D: -
DNA: TGTGCCAGCAGCCGGGGGACTGGCAGGGTTAGGACTGAAGCTTTCTTT
CDR3: CASSRGTGRVRTEAFF

J: TRBJ1-4
size: -
V: TRBV9
D: -
DNA: TGTCCGGGGGGGAAACTGTTTTTT
CDR3: CPGGKLFF